The 22 T cell receptor beta chains in this list originate from one sample, sequenced in a study of blood T cells in healthy people across ages. The second PCR ran roughly 6 to 12 cycles with a sample-barcoded 5' primer and J-beta primers. TCRdb ran MiXCR on the 5' RACE reads and lists one entry per CDR3 protein. The repertoire includes some 790,000 distinct CDR3 sequences, about 28% of them detected once, and roughly 17% sits in the top ten. Sequencing was done on a sample of blood. The receptors were gathered from a woman aged 80 or older in good health.

Many counts were recorded for this clonotype. The chain couples TRBV29-1 to TRBJ2-5, with D perhaps TRBD1 (7 bases). CDR3 length: 14 residues. Looked up from germline, CDR1 is SQVTM and CDR2 is ANQGSEA. V shed 5 bases and J shed 9 bases, with 22 bases lying between them. The CDR3 is CSVPETRKGGAQYF. The DNA for the CDR3 is TGCAGCGTTCCGGAGACTAGGAAAGGGGGCGCCCAGTACTTC. Full variable domain (outside the CDR3, taken from reference TRBV29-1 and TRBJ2-5): SAVISQKPSRDICQRGTSLTIQCQVDSQVTMMFWYRQQPGQSLTLIATANQGSEATYESGFVIDKFPISRPNLTFSTLTVSNMSPEDSSIYLCSVPETRKGGAQYFGPGTRLLVL.

On this clonotype: This may come from a read error, since a much larger clone is one base off. The CDR3 loop is CASSFPLAGNRDEQFF. The CDR3, as DNA: TGTGCCAGCAGCTTTCCACTAGCGGGGAATCGGGATGAGCAGTTCTTC. The chain has TRBV11-2 and TRBJ2-1, with TRBD2 matching 10 bases. Losses at the gene ends were 3 bases for V and 8 bases for J; bases not matched to a gene: 10. Germline V gives CDR1 SGHAT, CDR2 FQNNGV. CDR3 length equals 16 residues.

This clonotype occurred a few times. The chain joins TRBV6-2 or TRBV6-3 to TRBJ1-1, with D possibly TRBD1 on 6 matching bases. The V gene's germline CDR1 is MNHEY and CDR2 SVGEGT. The ends were cut back, 4 bases at V and 3 bases at J, with 18 bases in the middle. The CDR3 is made up of 16 amino acids. This CDR3 reads CASSLRGGLSDTEAFF. DNA for the CDR3: TGTGCCAGCAGTTTAAGAGGGGGGTTGAGCGACACTGAAGCTTTCTTT.

The chain employs TRBV6-2 or TRBV6-3 and TRBJ1-2; D uncertain. V lost 6 bases to trimming and J lost 7 bases, with 12 bases between them. The CDR3 totals 12 residues. Germline V gene data show CDR1 as MNHEY and CDR2 as SVGEGT. CDR3: CASSEARAGYTF. For the CDR3, the DNA is TGTGCCAGCAGCGAAGCTAGGGCTGGCTACACCTTC.

This clonotype showed up just a few times. The chain has TRBV14 and TRBJ1-2; no definite D call. V gave up 1 base and J gave up 5 bases, with 8 bases separating them. The CDR3 is made up of 13 amino acids. Germline V CDR1 and CDR2: SGHDN, FVKESK. The DNA of the CDR3 is TGTGCCAGCAGCCAAGCCCCAGGTTATGGCTACACCTTC. It encodes CASSQAPGYGYTF.

This clonotype was found many times. The V gene is TRBV7-2, the J gene TRBJ2-7, with 10 bases identical to TRBD2. J was trimmed by 1 base and V by 3 bases; bases with no gene match: 3. Germline lookup yields CDR1 SGHTA and CDR2 FQGNSA. The CDR3 totals 15 residues. The DNA for the CDR3 is TGTGCCAGCAGCTTTGAGCGGGGGGGATCCTACGAGCAGTACTTC. Translated, it gives CASSFERGGSYEQYF.

This clonotype was recorded a few times. This chain links TRBV20-1 with TRBJ1-5, with 7 bases that match TRBD1. Germline V CDR1 and CDR2: DFQATT, SNEGSKA (reference sequence). This CDR3 has 14 residues. Trimming at V came to 6 bases and at J to 5 bases, leaving 10 bases not matched to a gene. The CDR3 reads CSALDREVDQPQHF. For the CDR3, the DNA is TGCAGTGCACTAGACAGGGAAGTAGATCAGCCCCAGCATTTT.

This clonotype was counted between two and nine times. The V call is TRBV24-1, the J call TRBJ2-3; tentative D call: TRBD1 (6 bases). The CDR3 covers 16 residues. Germline CDR1 is KGHDR and CDR2 is SFDVKD. V was pared by 6 bases and J by 1 base, with 16 bases between. CDR3 sequence (DNA): TGTGCCACCAGTCGAATAGGGGGAATGGGCACAGATACGCAGTATTTT. It encodes CATSRIGGMGTDTQYF.

At least ten counts were recorded for this clonotype. The chain has TRBV3-1 and TRBJ2-4; the match to TRBD2 covers 8 bases. V gave up 6 bases and J gave up 2 bases; unmatched junction bases: 6. CDR3 size: 15 residues. Germline CDR1 reads LGHDT; CDR2 reads YNNKEL (reference sequence). The CDR3 reads CASRPTGGTKNIQYF. CDR3 nucleotides: TGTGCCAGCAGGCCCACGGGAGGGACCAAAAACATTCAGTACTTC.

Comments on this clonotype: A much larger clone is a single base away; this may be a read error. V and J are TRBV6-2 or TRBV6-3 and TRBJ2-1; 10 bases are shared with TRBD1. Germline lookup yields CDR1 MNHEY and CDR2 SVGEGT. CDR3 length: 15 amino acids. Trimming at V came to 5 bases and at J to 4 bases, leaving 5 bases not matched to a gene. CDR3 in DNA: TGTGCCAGCAGTGCCTGGGACAGGGGTTACAATGAGCAGTTCTTC. Translated, it gives CASSAWDRGYNEQFF.

This clonotype was detected a few times. A single base separates this from a much larger clone, so it may be a read error. The rearrangement uses TRBV6-1 and TRBJ2-4; 10 positions match TRBD2. This CDR3 comprises 15 residues. The trim removed 4 bases at V and 13 bases at J, leaving 13 bases unmatched. Germline-derived CDR1 and CDR2 are MNHNS and SASEGT. CDR3 amino acids: CASSVSTSGDNEQYF. Here the CDR3 DNA reads TGTGCCAGCAGTGTCTCTACTAGCGGGGACAATGAGCAGTACTTC.

This clonotype was seen ten or more times. The chain employs TRBV27 and TRBJ1-4, with D maybe TRBD1 (5 bases). Trimming left V 6 bases short and J 8 bases short, with 16 bases between. CDR3 size: 14 residues. Germline loops: CDR1 MNHEY, CDR2 SMNVEV (reference sequence). The CDR3 region has the DNA TGTGCCAGCAGCACAGGTCGAGCGCGGGAAAAACTGTTTTTT. It encodes CASSTGRAREKLFF.

The chain recombines TRBV7-9 with TRBJ1-4, with D possibly matching TRBD1 (6 bases). The germline V gene has CDR1 SEHNR and CDR2 FQNEAQ (reference sequence). The V end lost 6 bases, the J end lost 8 bases, and 13 bases lay between the germline ends. The CDR3 sequence is 13 residues long. The CDR3 protein is CASRLGGGEKLFF. Written as DNA, the CDR3 is TGTGCCAGCAGATTGGGGGGCGGCGAAAAACTGTTTTTT. The variable domain in full, with the rest retrieved from reference TRBV7-9 and TRBJ1-4, is DTGVSQNPRHKITKRGQNVTFRCDPISEHNRLYWYRQTLGQGPEFLTYFQNEAQLEKSRLLSDRFSAERPKGSFSTLEIQRTEQGDSAMYLCASRLGGGEKLFFGSGTQLSVL.

As concerns this clonotype: This clone may be a read error of a much larger clone one base away. The chain is built from TRBV7-2 and TRBJ2-1, with D perhaps matching TRBD1 or TRBD2 (5 bases each). This CDR3 comprises 14 residues. V lost 1 base and J 7 bases, leaving 11 bases between the germline ends. CDR1 is SGHTA, CDR2 FQGNSA, per germline. This CDR3 is CASSLGGGGNEQFF. CDR3 sequence (DNA): TGTGCCAGCAGCTTAGGAGGTGGGGGAAATGAGCAGTTCTTC.

The V call is TRBV30, the J call TRBJ1-1; tentatively, D is TRBD1 (5 bases). CDR1 is GTSNPN and CDR2 is SVGIG in the germline V gene (reference sequence). The CDR3 spans 13 residues. Trimming stripped 3 bases from V and 3 bases from J, with 11 bases between. The CDR3 DNA sequence: TGTGCCTGGAGGAGGCAGGGTTACACTGAAGCTTTCTTT. It translates to CAWRRQGYTEAFF.

V gene TRBV10-3 combines with J gene TRBJ2-7; 7 bases match TRBD1. The germline gives CDR1 ENHRY, CDR2 SYGVKD. The length of the CDR3 is 15 residues. The V and J ends lost 2 bases and 4 bases, in that order; junction bases with no gene match: 8. DNA for the CDR3: TGTGCCATCAGTGAGATGGTAGGGGGCGGTTACGAGCAGTACTTC. Its translation is CAISEMVGGGYEQYF.

This chain uses TRBV6-2 or TRBV6-3 with TRBJ2-5; D not resolved. V lost 1 base and J lost 2, with 8 bases in between. This CDR3 spans 14 amino acids. The germline gives CDR1 MNHEY, CDR2 SVGEGT. This CDR3 is CASSYLGSQETQYF. CDR3 DNA sequence: TGTGCCAGCAGTTACTTAGGATCGCAAGAGACCCAGTACTTC.

This clonotype occurred many times. The chain couples TRBV14 to TRBJ2-4; no reliable D call. Trimming pared 0 bases from V and 0 bases from J, leaving 9 bases between. This CDR3 contains 16 residues. Germline CDR1 SGHDN, CDR2 FVKESK. In nucleotides, the CDR3 is TGTGCCAGCAGCCAAGATCCACTCCTAGCCAAAAACATTCAGTACTTC. It codes for CASSQDPLLAKNIQYF.

This clonotype was observed a few times. The genes are TRBV15 and TRBJ1-2; TRBD1 matches at 8 bases. The length of the CDR3 is 13 residues. V shed 9 bases, J shed 8 bases, and the junction held 11 bases outside the gene matches. The V gene's germline CDR1 is LNHNV and CDR2 YYDKDF (reference sequence). This CDR3 is CATNQDRVEGYTF. CDR3 coding DNA: TGTGCCACAAACCAGGACAGGGTCGAAGGCTACACCTTC. Supplemented by reference TRBV15 and TRBJ1-2, the full variable domain reads DAMVIQNPRYQVTQFGKPVTLSCSQTLNHNVMYWYQQKSSQAPKLLFHYYDKDFNNEADTPDNFQSRRPNTSFCFLDIRSPGLGDTAMYLCATNQDRVEGYTFGSGTRLTVV.

This clonotype was counted between two and nine times. The chain is built from TRBV2 and TRBJ1-5; no clear D gene. The CDR3 contains 13 residues. Germline V CDR1 and CDR2: SNHLY, FYNNEI. V lost 8 bases to trimming and J lost 2 bases, with 10 bases between them. The CDR3 region is CASWGQGNQPQHF. The CDR3 coding sequence is TGTGCCAGCTGGGGTCAGGGCAATCAGCCCCAGCATTTT.

This clonotype has ten or more counts. The rearrangement uses TRBV6-1 and TRBJ2-1; 10 nucleotides agree with TRBD2. CDR3 length equals 15 residues. Germline loops: CDR1 MNHNS, CDR2 SASEGT. The V gene end was trimmed by 6 bases and the J gene end by 7 bases; junction bases not matched to a gene: 9. DNA of the CDR3: TGTGCCAGCAGAAAGCGGGGGGGCGGTAGGAATGAGCAGTTCTTC. This sequence encodes CASRKRGGGRNEQFF.

In the case of this clonotype: One base away lies a much larger clone, so this may be a sequencing read error. The V call is TRBV14, the J call TRBJ2-1; TRBD1 matches 7 bases. The tail of the sequence fits TRBJ2-7 better, so the J call may be wrong. Germline CDR1 reads SGHDN; CDR2 reads FVKESK. The CDR3 is 14 amino acids. This CDR3 reads CASSPQGWYNEQYF. Here the CDR3 DNA reads TGTGCCAGCAGCCCACAGGGGTGGTACAATGAGCAGTACTTC.